This T cell receptor (beta chain) was sequenced in a study of cytomegalovirus exposure and HLA in healthy donors listed by TCRdb under 2017. About the investigation overall: According to an earlier analysis of several hundred of the donors, about 179 million T cells yielded roughly 100 million unique TCR beta sequences and approximately 280 Gb of sequence data. An early release covering roughly 640 HLA-typed donors comprised 300 to 350 gigabases of sequencing data and tens of millions of unique TCR sequences. The genetic ancestry cluster associated with self-reported Caucasian donors included 80% to 90% of the 398 genotyped donors. The aim of the study was to test whether cataloging public T cell receptors could identify signatures of past pathogen exposure. The study profiled the T cell repertoires of 500 to 800 subjects by immunosequencing and related them to cytomegalovirus serostatus. Besides the first cohort of under 700 subjects, a separate validation cohort made up of around 120 different subjects was used. To predict cytomegalovirus infection status, the study combined high-throughput TCR immunosequencing, statistical association of individual TCRs with disease status, and machine learning. In a later analysis, previously published TCR beta repertoires from 666 donors were re-analyzed and high-resolution HLA genotyping was added so that TCR occurrence patterns could be studied. The later analysis used no new phenotypic data to find candidate immune exposures, relying instead on TCR beta sequences and their occurrence across donors. An earlier analysis of around 580 of the donors used high-throughput TCR beta sequencing to judge whether each TCR beta V gene segment behaved as functional or pseudogenic. Donor age, sex, ethnicity and CMV serostatus were compiled alongside the repertoire data. A later genetic analysis used genome-wide SNP genotypes for about 55% of the 666 donors, treating that subset as a discovery cohort. Every repertoire in the discovery cohort had been generated on one and the same sequencing platform. HLA typing covered class I and class II loci at four-digit resolution. Typing coverage varied by locus: roughly 629-630 donors for A, B, C, DRB1 and DQB1; approximately 500 for DQA1; about 590 for DPA1; more than 450 for DPB1. Because of strong linkage in the cohort, 5 or 6 DR-DQ haplotypes were treated as single units for association and clustering. Among several hundred genotyped donors of the cohort, an average of approximately 200,000 unique TCR beta nucleotide sequences was sequenced per donor, of which approximately 18% were non-productive. Study-wide conclusions, independent of this receptor: Strong co-occurrence of HLA alleles, especially DR and DQ, made assigning TCR associations to individual alleles difficult. According to a later genetic analysis, donors in an Asian-associated ancestry cluster had fewer N-insertions in productive TCRs than the approximately 700-donor mean. A later analysis found that most CMV-associated TCR beta chains appeared HLA-restricted, with HLA associations seemingly driven largely by CMV exposure. Linkage disequilibrium might explain the correlated functional status among segregating V segments, but an unknown experimental factor could not be excluded. Broadly in line with IMGT annotations, most TCR beta V segments showed up in productive rearrangements about 87% or about 30% of the time in an earlier analysis of about 500 of the donors. The presence/absence analyses assumed that sequencing depth was roughly uniform across donors, and that assumption may not be true. In a later analysis, the rate of TCR association differed among HLA loci, with DRB1 alleles having the most associated TCRs and HLA-C alleles having the fewest. Over 15 rarely observed V segments, including chromosome 9 orphons, were excluded from the earlier analysis of some 590 of the donors because counts were too low. In both the original and validation cohorts, the classifier was reported to diagnose cytomegalovirus status with high specificity and sensitivity. A later analysis associated 15,000 or so TCR beta sequences with specific HLA alleles at a false discovery rate of 0.05. Because HLA typing was unavailable for some donors at each locus, only the typed subset was used in association tests. V-gene and J-gene trimming of TCR beta chains was associated with a missense DCLRE1C variant in a later genetic analysis, and the association was replicated in an independent cohort. While some public TCRs were present in many individuals, most TCR sequences turned up only very rarely across donors. The 87-base-pair reads could not distinguish some IMGT-functional V segments, including TRBV6-2 and TRBV6-3, so those segments were excluded. The study gave a list of some 150 TCR beta chains associated with cytomegalovirus. Three of the identified cytomegalovirus-associated TCR beta chains were confirmed in vitro to be specific for cytomegalovirus antigens. It was suggested by the authors that the approach could potentially be generalized to other disease states and immunological phenotypes. A cluster of highly shared sequence variants was judged likely to be a technical artifact of the sequencing pipeline. For the cohort, immune exposure information was limited to CMV serostatus. According to a later analysis, parvovirus B19, influenza, CMV and Epstein-Barr virus appeared linked to several top co-occurrence clusters. In a later analysis, HLA-associated TCR beta chains showed more clonal expansion and lower generation probabilities than non-associated chains that were equally common. A further reported finding was that TCR beta sequences accurately predicted the HLA-A and HLA-B alleles for most subjects in the first cohort. In this cohort, only TCR beta chains were sequenced, and detectable features were limited by the absence of alpha or paired-chain data.

The cohort consisted of fewer than 700 healthy bone marrow donors. At the time of sampling, all cohort members were nominally healthy, though unrecorded immune exposures were likely present. The donor tested CMV seronegative and was one of the 352 seronegative cohort members. Every donor gave a peripheral blood sample, and the peripheral blood mononuclear cells from that sample were used for TCR beta sequencing. Genomic DNA extraction from the blood cell samples was performed with the Qiagen DNeasy Blood Extraction Kit. V and J are trimmed by 6 bases and 9 bases, and the gene matches miss 6 bases of the junction. The germline V gene (reference sequence) supplies CDR1 MNHEY and CDR2 SMNVEV. Including cysteine and phenylalanine, the CDR3 has 12 amino acids. The DNA shown is the 36-base CDR3, in frame from base 1. Libraries were built with the immunoSEQ multiplex PCR assay. For the multiplex PCR, a mixture combining 60 forward primers for TCR Vbeta segments and 13 reverse primers for TCR Jbeta segments was used. A multiplex PCR assay on genomic DNA amplified the CDR3 region of rearranged TCR beta genes. On the Illumina HiSeq System, the amplified TCR beta libraries were sequenced as 87-base-pair reads. The paper's data handling went like this. A later analysis tallied tens of millions of unique TCR beta chains across the 600 to 700 repertoires, and some 10 million of those chains were shared by two or more donors. A nearest-neighbor algorithm error-corrected the raw reads and collapsed the reads into unique sequences, merging closely related sequences to remove PCR and sequencing errors. To assign V, D and J gene segments, CDR3 sequences were aligned to IMGT reference sequences. For a sequence to be retained, a match of at least six nucleotides to both a V gene segment and a J gene segment was required. A rearrangement was called productive if the CDR3 had no stop codons and remained in frame with V and J, and every other rearrangement was called non-productive. CDR3 was defined according to IMGT convention as the region running from the second conserved V-encoded cysteine to the conserved J-encoded phenylalanine. Sequences without an unambiguous match to a single V gene segment were excluded from the earlier analysis of 587 of the donors. In an earlier analysis of around 600 of the donors, V segments were called functional above 56.7% productive rearrangements and were called segregating when the between-donor standard deviation exceeded 5%. To diagnose cytomegalovirus status from the catalog of TCR beta chain sequences, a statistical classification framework was built. In a later analysis, V and J genes were assigned by comparing TCR nucleotide sequences against IMGT/GENE-DB human TR gene sequences. A later analysis assigned CDR3 sequences and most-parsimonious VDJ recombination scenarios with the TCRdist pipeline. In a later analysis, every TCR beta chain was defined by the combination of its CDR3 amino acid sequence and its V-gene family, and reads without a unique V-gene family were dropped. A later analysis removed over 500 highly shared, low-generation-probability nucleotide sequences to deal with suspected cross-contamination and a sequencing artifact. In a later analysis, a clonal expansion index was calculated for each public chain from normalized within-repertoire ranks of inferred template counts. In a later analysis, generation probabilities were computed using a VDJ recombination model fitted to out-of-frame rearrangements, and the results were checked against IGoR. In a later analysis, hypergeometric tests were used to score TCR-TCR, TCR-HLA and TCR-CMV co-occurrence, with a repertoire-size bias correction applied to TCR pairs. In a later analysis, false discovery rates were estimated by permuting HLA or CMV assignments 20 times. A later analysis grouped co-occurring TCRs with DBSCAN, adding TCRdist sequence similarity when clustering within HLA-allele-positive subsets. Co-occurrence clustering excluded repertoires with fewer than 30,000 or more than 120,000 public chains, plus five with anomalous nucleotide sharing. Entries here come from immuneACCESS through TCRdb and include only in-frame sequences with V and J called. Some clones fail to appear in such tables; in the studies checked, an unresolved V gene covers under half of the shortfall, and the cause of the remainder is unknown. V, J and clone size are taken as reported in that table, and D and trimming were inferred from the DNA itself. The sample has about 140,000 clones on record, approximately 81% of them singletons. The ten largest account for 2% to 2.5% of the sample.

Turning to this clone: There is no known antigen for this receptor. Base qualities are not provided; no much larger clone lies one nucleotide away.

The chain employs TRBV27 and TRBJ2-3; 7 nucleotides in the junction match TRBD2. Sequenced input: PBMCs. This TCR was recovered from a boy aged 2 to 10 in good health and CMV-seronegative. The nucleotide sequence is TGTGCCAGCAGGTTCCCTAGCGGAACGCAGTATTTT. Its product reads: CASRFPSGTQYF.